These 27 T cell receptor beta chains were sequenced from one sample in a study of T cell responses to AZD1222 COVID-19 vaccine. The protocol was immunoSEQ multiplex PCR, while the TCRdb copy is restricted to in-frame clones and leaves out a portion. The sample records 90,000 to 100,000 clones, roughly 88% being singletons. The sample in question was peripheral blood, obtained 28 days after the second AZD1222 dose. All receptors come from an adult who received the AZD1222 COVID-19 vaccine.

The rearrangement uses TRBV11-2 and TRBJ2-3; 16 bases are shared with TRBD2. The CDR3 is 18 residues long. Germline V gene lookup returns CDR1 SGHAT and CDR2 FQNNGV. The trim removed 5 bases at V and 3 bases at J, leaving 8 bases unmatched. DNA for the CDR3: TGTGCCAGCAGCGTGGGACTAGCGGGGGGGCCGAGTACAGATACGCAGTATTTT. Translated, it gives CASSVGLAGGPSTDTQYF. Supplemented by reference TRBV11-2 and TRBJ2-3, the full variable domain reads EAGVAQSPRYKIIEKRQSVAFWCNPISGHATLYWYQQILGQGPKLLIQFQNNGVVDDSQLPKDRFSAERLKGVDSTLKIQPAKLEDSAVYLCASSVGLAGGPSTDTQYFGPGTRLTVL.

The rearrangement uses TRBV4-1 and TRBJ2-2; the match to TRBD2 covers 8 bases. The CDR3 is 17 amino acids. Germline-derived CDR1 and CDR2 are MGHRA and YSYEKL. The trim removed 0 bases at V and 4 bases at J, leaving 7 bases unmatched. CDR3 protein: CASSQDLREEVTGELFF. The CDR3 region has the DNA TGCGCCAGCAGCCAAGATCTGCGGGAGGAGGTCACCGGGGAGCTGTTTTTT.

The gene calls are TRBV29-1 and TRBJ1-1, with D possibly being TRBD1 (6 bases). V was clipped by 5 bases and J by 1 base, with 8 bases between them. The CDR3 covers 12 residues. Germline values: CDR1 SQVTM, CDR2 ANQGSEA. The CDR3 loop reads CSVNRANTEAFF. The CDR3 coding sequence is TGCAGCGTTAACAGGGCGAACACTGAAGCTTTCTTT.

This clone occurred once. The V gene is TRBV4-1, the J gene TRBJ2-1; D unresolved. CDR1 is MGHRA and CDR2 is YSYEKL in the germline V gene. The ends were cut back, 0 bases at V and 5 bases at J, with 17 bases in the middle. The CDR3 is 17 residues long. This CDR3 reads CASSQDQSFRWDNEQFF. In DNA, the CDR3 is TGCGCCAGCAGCCAAGATCAATCATTCAGGTGGGACAATGAGCAGTTCTTC.

This chain uses TRBV11-3 with TRBJ2-7, with 8 bases fitting TRBD1. The V segment lost 0 bases and the J segment 5 bases; nucleotides outside the gene matches: 12. CDR1 and CDR2 (germline): SGHNT, YENEEA. The CDR3 extends over 17 amino acids. The CDR3 region has the DNA TGTGCCAGCAGCTTAGATAGGCGCAGGGGGCCTTACGACGAGCAGTACTTC. It specifies CASSLDRRRGPYDEQYF.

The chain links TRBV6-4 to TRBJ2-2; 8 bases align to TRBD2. The germline CDR1 and CDR2 sequences are MRHNA and SNTAGT. There are 15 residues in the CDR3. The trim removed 10 bases at V and 3 bases at J, leaving 10 bases unmatched. This CDR3 is CATSPLAGDTGELFF. For the CDR3, the DNA is TGTGCCACGTCCCCGCTAGCGGGTGACACCGGGGAGCTGTTTTTT.

The chain carries TRBV6-5 and TRBJ2-6; D not certain. The V gene lost 4 bases and the J gene lost 2 bases, with 3 bases spanning the gap. Germline V gives CDR1 MNHEY, CDR2 SVGAGI. The CDR3 runs 13 residues. CDR3 DNA sequence: TGTGCCAGCAGTTCCCCTGGGGCCAACGTCCTGACTTTC. Translation gives CASSSPGANVLTF.

The rearrangement joins TRBV6-2 or TRBV6-3 to TRBJ2-1, with a tentative D call TRBD2 (6 bases). Germline lookup yields CDR1 MNHEY and CDR2 SVGEGT. The V end was cut by 5 bases, the J end by 0 bases, with 8 bases between. The CDR3 totals 14 residues. CDR3 sequence: CASSGGSSYNEQFF. CDR3 nucleotide sequence: TGTGCCAGCAGTGGGGGGAGCTCCTACAATGAGCAGTTCTTC.

The chain has TRBV15 and TRBJ2-3; tentatively, D is TRBD1 (5 bases). The germline gives CDR1 LNHNV, CDR2 YYDKDF (reference sequence). V was clipped by 0 bases and J by 0 bases, with 22 bases between them. This CDR3 region has 20 residues. This CDR3 reads CATSRDKGNRASPSTDTQYF. Here the CDR3 DNA reads TGTGCCACCAGCAGAGATAAGGGGAACCGGGCCAGTCCGAGCACAGATACGCAGTATTTT.

The J gene is TRBJ1-1, the V gene TRBV10-1, with D perhaps TRBD1 (5 bases). CDR1 and CDR2 from the germline V gene are WNHNN and SYGVQD (reference sequence). Trimming pared 7 bases from V and 3 bases from J, leaving 6 bases between. This CDR3 has 11 residues. The CDR3 is CASMGDTEAFF. The DNA of the CDR3 is TGCGCCAGCATGGGGGACACTGAAGCTTTCTTT.

V usage is TRBV6-6 and J usage is TRBJ2-3; D tentatively fits TRBD1 or TRBD2 (5 bases each). CDR1 and CDR2 (germline): MNHNY, SVGAGI (reference sequence). The germline V and J ends were trimmed by 5 bases and 5 bases, with 20 bases remaining between them. The CDR3 sequence is 16 residues long. The CDR3: CASSRPGRSGRDTQYF. For the CDR3, the DNA is TGTGCCAGCAGTAGACCCGGACGGTCGGGACGAGATACGCAGTATTTT.

The rearrangement links TRBV6-1 to TRBJ2-7; TRBD1 agrees at 7 bases. Germline V gene data show CDR1 as MNHNS and CDR2 as SASEGT. The V gene end was trimmed by 4 bases and the J gene end by 0 bases; junction bases not matched to a gene: 12. The CDR3 is 17 amino acids. CDR3: CASSVTIRGFHSYEQYF. CDR3 DNA: TGTGCCAGCAGTGTCACTATCAGGGGGTTCCACTCCTACGAGCAGTACTTC.

V gene TRBV9 combines with J gene TRBJ1-2; perhaps TRBD1 as D (5 bases). Germline CDR1 SGDLS, CDR2 YYNGEE. V lost 1 base, J lost 2 bases, and 6 bases lay in between. This CDR3 is built from 13 residues. The CDR3, as DNA: TGTGCCAGCAGCGTACGGGGGAACTATGGCTACACCTTC. The encoded protein is CASSVRGNYGYTF.

In this sample, this clone turned up once. This sequence joins TRBV25-1 and TRBJ1-4; a possible D gene is TRBD1 (6 bases). V was cut by 8 bases and J by 5 bases, with 15 bases left in between. This CDR3 comprises 14 residues. Germline values: CDR1 MGHDK, CDR2 SYGVNS. The chain's CDR3 is CASGGAGGNEKLFF. CDR3 nucleotides: TGTGCCAGCGGGGGGGCAGGCGGAAATGAAAAACTGTTTTTT.

The chain carries TRBV9 and TRBJ2-7; 7 nucleotides match TRBD2. J gave up 3 bases and V 0 bases, and 6 bases lay outside the gene matches. This CDR3 contains 15 residues. Germline V CDR1 and CDR2: SGDLS, YYNGEE. CDR3 DNA: TGTGCCAGCAGCGTAGAGACGGGGGGTCTCTACGAGCAGTACTTC. Translated, it gives CASSVETGGLYEQYF.

The count of this clone is one. The chain has TRBV18 and TRBJ1-6, with D maybe TRBD1 (5 bases). The ends were cut back, 3 bases at V and 9 bases at J, with 9 bases in the middle. Germline V gene lookup returns CDR1 KGHSH and CDR2 LQKENI. This CDR3 has 13 amino acids. The CDR3 region has the DNA TGTGCCAGCTCACCGCAGGGCAGTTCACCCCTCCACTTT. As protein: CASSPQGSSPLHF.

This chain links TRBV15 with TRBJ1-1, with D possibly matching TRBD1 (5 bases). Between the trimmed V and J ends, which lost 6 bases and 2 bases, there was a span of 10 bases. Germline CDR1 reads LNHNV; CDR2 reads YYDKDF (reference sequence). This CDR3 is 13 amino acids long. As DNA, the CDR3 is TGTGCCACCAGTCAGACAGTTAACACTGAAGCTTTCTTT. Its protein product is CATSQTVNTEAFF.

DNA for the CDR3: TGCGCCAGCAGTCAATCGAGAGGGATGGGCGGAGATACGCAGTATTTT. Translated, it gives CASSQSRGMGGDTQYF. The rearrangement joins TRBV23-1 to TRBJ2-3; possible D gene TRBD2, 5 bases. TRBV23-1 is annotated as an ORF whose role is uncertain. V lost 0 bases to trimming and J lost 5 bases, with 15 bases between them. The CDR3 is made up of 16 amino acids.

J is TRBJ2-7 and V is TRBV7-8, with D possibly being TRBD1 or TRBD2 (5 bases each). Trimming stripped 5 bases from V and 2 bases from J, with 16 bases between. The CDR3 loop spans 15 amino acids. Germline values: CDR1 SGHVS, CDR2 FQNEAQ. CDR3: CASSPTGTLPYEQYF. The DNA of the CDR3 is TGTGCCAGCAGCCCCACCGGGACGCTACCCTACGAGCAGTACTTC. Full variable domain (outside the CDR3, taken from reference TRBV7-8 and TRBJ2-7): GAGVSQSPRYKVAKRGQDVALRCDPISGHVSLFWYQQALGQGPEFLTYFQNEAQLDKSGLPSDRFFAERPEGSVSTLKIQRTQQEDSAVYLCASSPTGTLPYEQYFGPGTRLTVT.

The rearrangement uses TRBV7-8 and TRBJ1-2; 8 bases line up with TRBD1. The CDR3 is 14 residues long. CDR1 SGHVS and CDR2 FQNEAQ come from the germline V gene. Trimming took 2 bases from V and 4 from J; bases not matched to a gene: 3. The CDR3 coding sequence is TGTGCCAGCAGCTTACAGGGGGCGGGCTATGGCTACACCTTC. Residues: CASSLQGAGYGYTF.

This rearrangement joins TRBV30 to TRBJ2-3; unclear D gene. Between the trimmed V and J ends, which lost 2 bases and 2 bases, there was a span of 17 bases. The germline gives CDR1 GTSNPN, CDR2 SVGIG (reference sequence). CDR3 size: 16 residues. The CDR3 spells CAWSIFSHTSTDTQYF. CDR3 nucleotide sequence: TGTGCCTGGAGTATTTTTAGCCACACCTCCACAGATACGCAGTATTTT.

The chain carries TRBV27 and TRBJ2-7; D not resolved. The CDR3 is 14 residues long. The germline V and J ends were trimmed by 2 bases and 6 bases, with 14 bases remaining between them. Germline V gene lookup returns CDR1 MNHEY and CDR2 SMNVEV (reference sequence). CDR3 sequence: CASSLVSGGFEQYF. The CDR3 nucleotides read TGTGCCAGCAGTTTAGTCTCGGGTGGGTTCGAGCAGTACTTC.

There are a few counts of this clone. The V gene is TRBV6-5, the J gene TRBJ2-7, with 7 bases fitting TRBD2. Germline V gene sequence: CDR1 MNHEY, CDR2 SVGAGI. V was clipped by 6 bases and J by 6 bases; unmatched bases: 11. The CDR3 sequence is 14 residues long. The CDR3 bases are TGTGCCAGCAGCATTAACCTCGGGGGGAGCGAGCAGTACTTC. This translates into CASSINLGGSEQYF.

The rearrangement links TRBV28 to TRBJ2-2; 9 bases agree with TRBD2. The V gene's germline CDR1 is MDHEN and CDR2 SYDVKM. The CDR3 has 15 residues. The V segment lost 7 bases and the J segment 2 bases; nucleotides outside the gene matches: 5. In nucleotides, the CDR3 is TGTGCCAGCATTAGCGGGAGTCGAAACACCGGGGAGCTGTTTTTT. Its protein product is CASISGSRNTGELFF. The full variable domain, with the rest looked up from reference TRBV28 and TRBJ2-2, is DVKVTQSSRYLVKRTGEKVFLECVQDMDHENMFWYRQDPGLGLRLIYFSYDVKMKEKGDIPEGYSVSREKKERFSLILESASTNQTSMYLCASISGSRNTGELFFGEGSRLTVL.

The genes are TRBV19 and TRBJ1-1; tentatively, D is TRBD1 (6 bases). Per the germline V gene, CDR1 is LNHDA and CDR2 is SQIVND (reference sequence). Trimming shortened V by 3 bases and J by 1 base, and 12 bases separated the two germline ends. This CDR3 has 15 amino acids. As DNA, the CDR3 is TGTGCCAGTAGTATGGGGGGGCGCCCGAACACTGAAGCTTTCTTT. This codes for CASSMGGRPNTEAFF.

Regarding this clone: The sample contains more than one DNA sequence encoding this CDR3. CDR3 loop: CASSIDRSYEQYF. DNA of the CDR3: TGTGCCAGTAGTATTGACCGATCCTACGAGCAGTACTTC. The rearrangement links TRBV19 to TRBJ2-7; D not resolved. In germline, CDR1 is LNHDA, CDR2 SQIVND (reference sequence). Trimming pared 3 bases from V and 1 base from J, leaving 7 bases between. The CDR3 loop spans 13 amino acids.

The chain has TRBV5-4 and TRBJ2-5; 12 bases map to TRBD2. Losses at the gene ends were 3 bases for V and 2 bases for J; bases not matched to a gene: 11. The CDR3 is 18 residues long. Looked up from germline, CDR1 is SGHNT and CDR2 is YYREEE (reference sequence). The CDR3: CASSSYTTSGGPQETQYF. The DNA of the CDR3 is TGTGCCAGCAGCTCCTATACTACTAGCGGGGGGCCACAAGAGACCCAGTACTTC.